A single sample gave rise to the 28 T cell receptor beta chains below, sequenced in a study of blood T cell repertoires in COVID-19. Clones were sequenced by immunoSEQ multiplex PCR, and TCRdb holds only the in-frame ones, with some missing. This table has about 97,000 clones, about 91% appearing once. The sample consisted of peripheral blood. The receptor set was obtained from a young man with acute or convalescent COVID-19.

V gene TRBV7-9 combines with J gene TRBJ2-1; 8 nucleotides match TRBD2. Germline V lookup: CDR1 SEHNR, CDR2 FQNEAQ (reference sequence). The CDR3 is made up of 15 amino acids. After removal of 1 base from V and 5 bases from J, the junction contained 4 bases not matched to a gene. The CDR3 region has the DNA TGTGCCAGCAGCTTAGGGCGGGAGGTTAACAATGAGCAGTTCTTC. Residues: CASSLGREVNNEQFF.

The chain recombines TRBV30 with TRBJ1-2; 11 nucleotides agree with TRBD1. Germline loops: CDR1 GTSNPN, CDR2 SVGIG (reference sequence). The V segment lost 4 bases and the J segment 7 bases; nucleotides outside the gene matches: 17. The CDR3 totals 17 residues. Here the CDR3 reads CAWIPPRTGGDLAGYTF. The CDR3 nucleotides are TGTGCCTGGATCCCCCCCCGGACAGGGGGCGATTTGGCTGGCTACACCTTC.

The V gene is TRBV7-9, the J gene TRBJ1-1, with 7 bases that match TRBD1. This CDR3 spans 14 amino acids. Losses at the gene ends were 6 bases for V and 1 base for J; bases not matched to a gene: 5. CDR1 and CDR2 (germline): SEHNR, FQNEAQ (reference sequence). The CDR3 here is CASSKGAPNTEAFF. CDR3 nucleotides: TGTGCCAGCAGTAAGGGGGCCCCGAACACTGAAGCTTTCTTT.

The genes are TRBV5-4 and TRBJ1-2; 11 nucleotides agree with TRBD1. Germline CDR1 reads SGHNT; CDR2 reads YYREEE (reference sequence). V lost 5 bases and J lost 6; bases outside the gene matches: 9. The CDR3 is made up of 15 amino acids. CDR3 residues: CASRAGQGAFNGYTF. Written as DNA, the CDR3 is TGTGCCAGCAGGGCTGGACAGGGGGCCTTTAATGGCTACACCTTC.

The chain has TRBV27 and TRBJ2-7; 11 nucleotides line up with TRBD1. Germline loops: CDR1 MNHEY, CDR2 SMNVEV (reference sequence). The CDR3 runs 14 residues. Losses at the gene ends were 8 bases for V and 3 bases for J; bases not matched to a gene: 6. The CDR3 nucleotides read TGTGCCAGCGGGAGGACAGGGGGCGTCTACGAGCAGTACTTC. Translating gives CASGRTGGVYEQYF.

This chain links TRBV18 with TRBJ2-2; 7 positions agree with TRBD2. Germline V CDR1 and CDR2: KGHSH, LQKENI. This CDR3 spans 13 amino acids. With V trimmed by 5 bases and J by 5 bases, 2 bases remained unmatched. CDR3 sequence reads: CASSGRETGELFF. CDR3 coding DNA: TGTGCCAGCTCAGGGAGGGAGACCGGGGAGCTGTTTTTT.

The V gene is TRBV7-9, the J gene TRBJ1-6; TRBD1 aligns across 9 bases. Germline V gives CDR1 SEHNR, CDR2 FQNEAQ (reference sequence). With 4 bases clipped from V and 8 bases from J, the junction kept 12 bases outside the gene matches. The CDR3 is made up of 17 amino acids. The CDR3 spells CASSSYRDRDLHSPLHF. The CDR3, as DNA: TGTGCCAGCAGCTCCTACCGGGACAGGGACTTGCATTCACCCCTCCACTTT.

This rearrangement joins TRBV6-6 to TRBJ1-5, with 7 bases that match TRBD1. CDR3 length equals 15 residues. Germline CDR1 is MNHNY and CDR2 is SVGAGI (reference sequence). V was pared by 2 bases and J by 5 bases, with 6 bases of the junction left unmatched. The chain's CDR3 is CASSYEGTAYQPQHF. The CDR3 DNA reads TGTGCCAGCAGTTACGAAGGGACAGCGTATCAGCCCCAGCATTTT.

The CDR3 region has the DNA TGTGCCAGCTCACCTCGACAGGATCTTGGGGACACTGAAGCTTTCTTT. This codes for CASSPRQDLGDTEAFF. The chain has TRBV18 and TRBJ1-1; TRBD1 might be the D (6 bases). The germline CDR1 and CDR2 sequences are KGHSH and LQKENI. The V end lost 3 bases, the J end lost 3 bases, and 17 bases lay between the germline ends. The CDR3 spans 16 residues.

The chain couples TRBV27 to TRBJ2-7, with D perhaps TRBD2 (5 bases). The CDR3 runs 14 residues. The germline V gene has CDR1 MNHEY and CDR2 SMNVEV (reference sequence). The germline V and J ends were trimmed by 6 bases and 2 bases, with 14 bases remaining between them. The CDR3 sequence is CASSSGGLAYEQYF. CDR3 DNA sequence: TGTGCCAGCAGCTCTGGAGGTCTCGCCTACGAGCAGTACTTC.

Only one count was recorded for this clone. The chain combines TRBV14 with TRBJ2-7, with D possibly TRBD2 on 6 matching bases. CDR3 length: 13 amino acids. CDR1 and CDR2 (germline): SGHDN, FVKESK. V was pared by 3 bases and J by 3 bases, with 9 bases between. The CDR3 DNA reads as TGTGCCAGCAGCCACGGGACTGGCTACGAGCAGTACTTC. This codes for CASSHGTGYEQYF.

The CDR3 DNA reads as TGTGCCAGCAGCCAAGTTAAGGCACTAGCGGGGGGGCCCACAGATACGCAGTATTTT. It yields the protein CASSQVKALAGGPTDTQYF. The V and J genes are TRBV4-2 and TRBJ2-3; the match to TRBD2 covers 13 bases. This CDR3 contains 19 residues. Germline CDR1 LGHNA, CDR2 YNFKEQ. V lost 1 base and J lost 2; bases outside the gene matches: 9.

The chain combines TRBV30 with TRBJ1-3; TRBD1 matches 9 bases. Germline lookup yields CDR1 GTSNPN and CDR2 SVGIG (reference sequence). V dropped 3 bases and J dropped 4; count of bases not matched to a gene: 4. This CDR3 region has 14 residues. The CDR3, as DNA: TGTGCCTGGAGGTCGGACAGGGGAGGAAACACCATATATTTT. Its translation: CAWRSDRGGNTIYF.

The rearrangement joins TRBV5-1 to TRBJ2-3, with D unclear. With 4 bases removed from V and 3 bases from J, the gap between germline ends came to 15 bases. The length of the CDR3 is 15 residues. The germline gives CDR1 SGHRS, CDR2 YFSETQ. The CDR3 DNA reads TGCGCCAGCAGCCGCGGATACGATACTACAGATACGCAGTATTTT. Translated, it gives CASSRGYDTTDTQYF.

This clone was seen just once. This rearrangement joins TRBV7-9 to TRBJ2-1; 8 nucleotides line up with TRBD1. Germline values: CDR1 SEHNR, CDR2 FQNEAQ (reference sequence). With 4 bases clipped from V and 5 bases from J, the junction kept 4 bases outside the gene matches. CDR3 length: 14 residues. The CDR3 sequence: CASSSDRANNEQFF. The CDR3, as DNA: TGTGCCAGCAGCTCGGACAGGGCCAACAATGAGCAGTTCTTC.

The V call is TRBV27, the J call TRBJ1-2; unclear D gene. V was cut by 6 bases and J by 2 bases, with 10 bases left in between. The CDR3 has 13 amino acids. Germline V lookup: CDR1 MNHEY, CDR2 SMNVEV (reference sequence). In nucleotides, the CDR3 is TGTGCCAGCAGGTACAGTGAAAACTATGGCTACACCTTC. Its translation: CASRYSENYGYTF.

The rearrangement uses TRBV11-2 and TRBJ2-5; 7 bases map to TRBD1. The V gene end was trimmed by 1 base and the J gene end by 3 bases; junction bases not matched to a gene: 5. The CDR3 sequence is 15 residues long. Germline CDR1 SGHAT, CDR2 FQNNGV. CDR3 loop: CASSLVYQGEETQYF. CDR3 nucleotides: TGTGCCAGCAGCTTAGTGTACCAGGGGGAAGAGACCCAGTACTTC.

This clone has a single count. Relative to the germline gene, one junction end is altered; a read error may explain this. J is TRBJ1-2 and V is TRBV13; 8 bases align to TRBD1. Germline values: CDR1 PRHDT, CDR2 FYEKMQ (reference sequence). The CDR3 covers 14 residues. This CDR3 reads CASSIGQGQRGYTF. The CDR3 DNA sequence: TGTGCCAGCAGCATAGGACAGGGACAGAGGGGCTACACCTTC.

V and J are TRBV5-1 and TRBJ2-1; 8 nucleotides match TRBD2. V dropped 0 bases and J dropped 0; count of bases not matched to a gene: 8. Germline CDR1 is SGHRS and CDR2 is YFSETQ. The CDR3 loop spans 18 amino acids. CDR3 loop: CASSLGAGGGFSYNEQFF. For the CDR3, the DNA is TGCGCCAGCAGCTTGGGGGCGGGCGGGGGGTTCTCCTACAATGAGCAGTTCTTC.

This CDR3 is CASSYSGDRAHEQFF. CDR3 DNA: TGTGCCAGCAGCTACTCAGGGGACAGGGCCCATGAGCAGTTCTTC. The gene calls are TRBV11-3 and TRBJ2-1; 9 nucleotides line up with TRBD1. The CDR3 covers 15 residues. The germline V gene has CDR1 SGHNT and CDR2 YENEEA. The trim removed 4 bases at V and 8 bases at J, leaving 9 bases unmatched.

This chain uses TRBV5-4 with TRBJ2-5, with TRBD2 as a possible D gene (6 bases). In germline, CDR1 is SGHNT, CDR2 YYREEE (reference sequence). The V and J ends lost 0 bases and 1 base respectively, with 13 bases between them. This CDR3 is 16 amino acids long. CDR3 amino acids: CASSLDVVGGQETQYF. The CDR3 nucleotides are TGTGCCAGCAGCTTGGATGTCGTGGGGGGCCAAGAGACCCAGTACTTC.

The chain carries TRBV5-1 and TRBJ2-7; 8 bases agree with TRBD2. The CDR3 length is 14 residues. Germline V lookup: CDR1 SGHRS, CDR2 YFSETQ. The ends lost 2 bases at V and 2 bases at J; junction bases unmatched: 3. The CDR3 reads CASSFSGGTYEQYF. CDR3 DNA: TGCGCCAGCAGCTTCAGCGGGGGCACCTACGAGCAGTACTTC.

The chain joins TRBV11-2 to TRBJ1-5; no clear D. Germline V gene sequence: CDR1 SGHAT, CDR2 FQNNGV. The CDR3 consists of 13 residues. Trimming left V 5 bases short and J 3 bases short, with 8 bases between. The chain's CDR3 is CASSQAYNQPQHF. The DNA for the CDR3 is TGTGCCAGCAGCCAGGCCTACAATCAGCCCCAGCATTTT.

The V gene is TRBV11-2, the J gene TRBJ1-2; D gene uncertain. Germline V CDR1 and CDR2: SGHAT, FQNNGV. The CDR3 loop spans 13 amino acids. The V end lost 1 base, the J end lost 7 bases, and 10 bases lay between the germline ends. The CDR3 protein is CASSLVYGGGYTF. The CDR3 DNA sequence: TGTGCCAGCAGCTTAGTGTACGGCGGTGGCTACACCTTC. Looking up the rest from reference TRBV11-2 and TRBJ1-2 gives the full variable domain: EAGVAQSPRYKIIEKRQSVAFWCNPISGHATLYWYQQILGQGPKLLIQFQNNGVVDDSQLPKDRFSAERLKGVDSTLKIQPAKLEDSAVYLCASSLVYGGGYTFGSGTRLTVV.

V gene TRBV5-6 combines with J gene TRBJ1-1; no clear D gene. Per germline, CDR1 SGHDT and CDR2 YYEEEE. This CDR3 contains 16 residues. Trimming removed 5 bases at V and 4 bases at J, with 21 bases between. DNA for the CDR3: TGTGCCAGCAGTTCAGCGGGGAGCATAGTATTCACTGAAGCTTTCTTT. Amino acid sequence: CASSSAGSIVFTEAFF.

The chain joins TRBV15 to TRBJ2-3; no clear D. V was cut by 1 base and J by 3 bases, with 11 bases left in between. The germline CDR1 and CDR2 sequences are LNHNV and YYDKDF (reference sequence). The CDR3 is 15 amino acids. In DNA, the CDR3 is TGTGCCACCAGCAGAGTTGCAGTACAAACAGATACGCAGTATTTT. It is translated as CATSRVAVQTDTQYF. The full variable domain, with the rest looked up from reference TRBV15 and TRBJ2-3, is DAMVIQNPRYQVTQFGKPVTLSCSQTLNHNVMYWYQQKSSQAPKLLFHYYDKDFNNEADTPDNFQSRRPNTSFCFLDIRSPGLGDTAMYLCATSRVAVQTDTQYFGPGTRLTVL.

This clone was detected once. J is TRBJ2-7 and V is TRBV10-3; D is ambiguous. The ends were cut back, 6 bases at V and 1 base at J, with 7 bases in the middle. This CDR3 spans 12 amino acids. Germline V CDR1 and CDR2: ENHRY, SYGVKD. CDR3 protein: CAISQQSYEQYF. Here the CDR3 DNA reads TGTGCCATCAGCCAACAGTCCTACGAGCAGTACTTC.

V gene TRBV7-6 combines with J gene TRBJ2-2; TRBD1 aligns across 8 bases. V was clipped by 8 bases and J by 0 bases; unmatched bases: 5. The V gene's germline CDR1 is SGHVS and CDR2 FNYEAQ. The CDR3 runs to 15 residues. The CDR3 is CASETGVSNTGELFF. The CDR3 DNA sequence: TGTGCCAGCGAGACAGGGGTTTCGAACACCGGGGAGCTGTTTTTT.